The next 4 T cell receptor beta chains were all read from a single sample in a study of molecular identifiers for immune sequencing clone quantification (dated 2018 in TCRdb). The library was produced with PCR. Reads for this sample came from an Illumina HiSeq 4000. TCRdb applied fastp at Q25 and MiXCR to the public reads, then kept only in-frame beta chains. Each CDR3 protein gets just one entry, which takes the most common genes and DNA from the rows behind it. This sample comprises over 600,000 distinct CDR3 sequences, less than 20% of them detected only once. The ten largest clones capture roughly 0.9% of the sample. The sample comprised naive CD8+ T cells from blood, with Jurkat cell RNA spiked in. This sample's cell subset or site label indicates: FACS-sorted CD8+CD4-CCR7+CD45RA+ naive T cells. Every receptor here comes from a human donor in good health. Some libraries in this study had Jurkat cell RNA spiked in.

This clonotype was recorded a few times. CDR3 amino acids: CASSPSLGQPYEQYF. The CDR3 region has the DNA TGTGCCAGCAGCCCCTCGCTGGGACAGCCCTACGAGCAGTACTTC. V gene TRBV11-2 combines with J gene TRBJ2-7, with TRBD1 matching over 7 bases. Per germline, CDR1 SGHAT and CDR2 FQNNGV. The V segment lost 5 bases and the J segment 2 bases; nucleotides outside the gene matches: 9. This CDR3 is built from 15 residues. The full variable domain, completed using reference TRBV11-2 and TRBJ2-7, is EAGVAQSPRYKIIEKRQSVAFWCNPISGHATLYWYQQILGQGPKLLIQFQNNGVVDDSQLPKDRFSAERLKGVDSTLKIQPAKLEDSAVYLCASSPSLGQPYEQYFGPGTRLTVT.

This clonotype was counted many times. This chain joins TRBV6-5 and TRBJ2-5, with no clear D. CDR1 and CDR2 (germline): MNHEY, SVGAGI. This CDR3 has 14 amino acids. Deletions cut 0 bases from V and 2 bases from J, with 7 bases between. CDR3 sequence: CASSYSGPQETQYF. The CDR3 DNA follows: TGTGCCAGCAGTTACTCCGGCCCTCAAGAGACCCAGTACTTC.

A remark on this clonotype: A clone one base away is much larger, so this may be a read error. This sequence joins TRBV5-1 and TRBJ2-7, with a tentative D call TRBD2 (5 bases). V lost 0 bases, J lost 5 bases, and 15 bases lay in between. Germline CDR1 is SGHRS and CDR2 is YFSETQ. CDR3 length: 15 residues. DNA of the CDR3: TGCGCCAGCAGCTTGGGAGGAGGAGCCGTGGACGAGCAGTACTTC. It encodes CASSLGGGAVDEQYF.

This clonotype was seen repeatedly, ten times or more. This chain connects TRBV13 to TRBJ2-1; 10 bases are a match to TRBD1. Per the germline V gene, CDR1 is PRHDT and CDR2 is FYEKMQ (reference sequence). The CDR3 runs 15 residues. The junction had 3 bases not matched to a gene; V was cut back by 3 bases and J by 4 bases. This chain's CDR3 is CASSFVGQGYNEQFF. The DNA of the CDR3 is TGTGCCAGCAGCTTTGTGGGACAGGGGTACAATGAGCAGTTCTTC. The whole variable domain, filled in from reference TRBV13 and TRBJ2-1, reads AAGVIQSPRHLIKEKRETATLKCYPIPRHDTVYWYQQGPGQDPQFLISFYEKMQSDKGSIPDRFSAQQFSDYHSELNMSSLELGDSALYFCASSFVGQGYNEQFFGPGTRLTVL.